This TCR beta chain was documented in a study of T cell repertoires in cytomegalovirus infection. Study-wide context: CMV infection together with matching HLA type was indicated by public TCR beta signatures. Study-level results: Predominance within the ex vivo response was attributable to HLA-C-restricted CMV-specific TCR beta clonotypes. Summed frequency of public TCR beta families distinguished CMV carriers with the relevant HLA.

The CDR3 consists of 14 residues. The V gene end was trimmed by 5 bases and the J gene end by 6 bases; junction bases not matched to a gene: 6. CDR1 is SEHNR and CDR2 is FQNEAQ in the germline V gene (reference sequence). TCRdb re-called the reads with MiXCR, one entry per CDR3 protein. The table shows approximately 550,000 distinct CDR3 sequences, with about 15% occurring only once. This clonotype has ten or more counts. Its antigen is undetermined. V usage is TRBV7-9 and J usage is TRBJ1-5, with 8 positions matching TRBD1. The sequenced sample consisted of CD8+ T cells from PBMCs. The TCR sequence derives from a human donor in good health (CMV status not recorded). Some clones in this sample may be carry-over from other donors' samples. The CDR3 DNA sequence: TGTGCCAGCAGCCTCGACAGGGGAGTTCAGCCCCAGCATTTT. Protein: CASSLDRGVQPQHF. Together with reference TRBV7-9 and TRBJ1-5, the CDR3 gives the full variable domain: DTGVSQNPRHKITKRGQNVTFRCDPISEHNRLYWYRQTLGQGPEFLTYFQNEAQLEKSRLLSDRFSAERPKGSFSTLEIQRTEQGDSAMYLCASSLDRGVQPQHFGDGTRLSIL.